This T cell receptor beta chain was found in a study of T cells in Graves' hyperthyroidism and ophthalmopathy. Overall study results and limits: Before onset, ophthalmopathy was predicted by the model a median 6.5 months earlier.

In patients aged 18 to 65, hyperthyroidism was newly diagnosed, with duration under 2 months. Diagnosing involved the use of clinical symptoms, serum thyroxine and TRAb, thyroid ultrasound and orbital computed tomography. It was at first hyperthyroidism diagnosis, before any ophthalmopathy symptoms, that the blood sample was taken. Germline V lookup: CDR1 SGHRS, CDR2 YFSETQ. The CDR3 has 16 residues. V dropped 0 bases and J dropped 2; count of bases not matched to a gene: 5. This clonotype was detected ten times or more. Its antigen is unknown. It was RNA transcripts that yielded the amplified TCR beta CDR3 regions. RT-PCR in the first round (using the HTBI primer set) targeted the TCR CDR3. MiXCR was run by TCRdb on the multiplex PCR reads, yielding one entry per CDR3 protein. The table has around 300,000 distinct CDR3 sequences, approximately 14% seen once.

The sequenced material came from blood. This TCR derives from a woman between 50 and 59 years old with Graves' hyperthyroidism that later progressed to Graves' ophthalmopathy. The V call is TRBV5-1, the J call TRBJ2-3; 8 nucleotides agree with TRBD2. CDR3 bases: TGCGCCAGCAGCTTGGGCGGAGCGGGAGACACAGATACGCAGTATTTT. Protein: CASSLGGAGDTDTQYF.